The next 5 T cell receptor beta chains were all read from a single sample in a study of T cells in tumors after PD-1 blockade. The data were produced by immunoSEQ multiplex PCR, yet TCRdb's version contains in-frame clones alone and is incomplete. This sample has around 50,000 clones, with 60% to 80% found just once. The specimen was PBMCs, collected before anti-PD-1 treatment. These receptor sequences come from a human donor with basal cell carcinoma.

V is TRBV5-1 and J is TRBJ2-7; D possibly matches TRBD1 or TRBD2 (5 bases each). The germline V gene encodes CDR1 SGHRS and CDR2 YFSETQ. V was cut by 1 base and J by 3 bases, with 11 bases left in between. This CDR3 has 14 amino acids. CDR3: CASSLYGGNYEQYF. CDR3 coding DNA: TGCGCCAGCAGCTTGTATGGGGGTAACTACGAGCAGTACTTC.

V and J are TRBV6-5 and TRBJ1-2; D is perhaps TRBD1 (6 bases). This CDR3 has 15 residues. Germline V gene data show CDR1 as MNHEY and CDR2 as SVGAGI. With 5 bases removed from V and 6 bases from J, the gap between germline ends came to 19 bases. The CDR3 coding sequence is TGTGCCAGCAGTCTGGAAACAGGGAAAGTCCATGGCTACACCTTC. It encodes CASSLETGKVHGYTF.

This sequence joins TRBV24-1 and TRBJ2-3; 8 bases fit TRBD1. With V trimmed by 4 bases and J by 4 bases, 9 bases remained unmatched. The germline gives CDR1 KGHDR, CDR2 SFDVKD. CDR3 length equals 16 residues. Written as DNA, the CDR3 is TGTGCCACCAGTGACTGGACAGGGACGTTTTCAGATACGCAGTATTTT. Translated, it gives CATSDWTGTFSDTQYF.

V and J are TRBV2 and TRBJ2-1, with 7 nucleotides matching TRBD1. The CDR3 is 15 amino acids. Losses at the gene ends were 8 bases for V and 0 bases for J; bases not matched to a gene: 7. Germline CDR1 reads SNHLY; CDR2 reads FYNNEI. The CDR3 is CASGRSGGSYNEQFF. DNA of the CDR3: TGTGCCAGCGGGAGATCAGGGGGCTCCTACAATGAGCAGTTCTTC. Based on the CDR3 plus reference TRBV2 and TRBJ2-1, the full variable domain is EPEVTQTPSHQVTQMGQEVILRCVPISNHLYFYWYRQILGQKVEFLVSFYNNEISEKSEIFDDQFSVERPDGSNFTLKIRSTKLEDSAMYFCASGRSGGSYNEQFFGPGTRLTVL.

This chain connects TRBV7-6 to TRBJ2-3; the match to TRBD2 covers 12 bases. CDR3 size: 18 residues. The V gene end was trimmed by 1 base and the J gene end by 5 bases; junction bases not matched to a gene: 10. The germline CDR1 and CDR2 sequences are SGHVS and FNYEAQ. CDR3 loop: CASSLVASGGAWGDTQYF. The CDR3 nucleotides are TGTGCCAGCAGCTTAGTCGCTAGCGGGGGGGCCTGGGGAGATACGCAGTATTTT.